This TCR beta chain originates from a study of T-cell reconstitution after alpha-beta-depleted transplantation in children. Unique molecular identifiers were incorporated into the prepared TCRbeta library. TCRdb reanalysed the PCR reads using MiXCR and keeps one entry per CDR3 protein. The sample consists of 200,000 to 250,000 distinct CDR3 sequences, more than 10% of them appearing once. Germline loops: CDR1 SGDLS, CDR2 YYNGEE. Trimming shortened V by 7 bases and J by 6 bases, and 16 bases separated the two germline ends. The CDR3 sequence is 13 residues long. The sequence derives from a human donor who donated a stem cell graft to a child with acute lymphoblastic leukemia. The specimen was PBMCs from the stem cell graft donor, collected from the stem cell graft. The genes are TRBV9 and TRBJ1-2, with D possibly TRBD1 on 5 matching bases. CDR3 protein: CASFGGGEDGYTF. For the CDR3, the DNA is TGTGCCAGCTTCGGGGGGGGTGAAGATGGCTACACCTTC. Drawing the rest from reference TRBV9 and TRBJ1-2, the complete variable domain is DSGVTQTPKHLITATGQRVTLRCSPRSGDLSVYWYQQSLDQGLQFLIQYYNGEERAKGNILERFSAQQFPDLHSELNLSSLELGDSALYFCASFGGGEDGYTFGSGTRLTVV.